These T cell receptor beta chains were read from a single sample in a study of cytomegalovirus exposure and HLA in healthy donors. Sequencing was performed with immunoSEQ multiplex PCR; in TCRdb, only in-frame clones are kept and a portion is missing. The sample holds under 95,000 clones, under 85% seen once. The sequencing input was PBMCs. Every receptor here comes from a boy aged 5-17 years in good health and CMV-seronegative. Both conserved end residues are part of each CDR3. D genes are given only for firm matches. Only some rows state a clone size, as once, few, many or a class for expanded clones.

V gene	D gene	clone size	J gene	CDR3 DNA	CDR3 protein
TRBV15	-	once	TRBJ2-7	TGTGCCACCAGCAGAGTAGGCGGGCACGAGCAGTACTTC	CATSRVGGHEQYF
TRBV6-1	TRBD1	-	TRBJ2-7	TGTGCCAGCAGTGAAACGGGGACAGGGTCCTACGAGCAGTACTTC	CASSETGTGSYEQYF
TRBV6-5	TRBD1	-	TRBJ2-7	TGTGCCAGCAGTTACACCAGGACAGGGGGTTACGAGCAGTACTTC	CASSYTRTGGYEQYF
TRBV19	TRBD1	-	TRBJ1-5	TGTGCCAGTCACGGACAGGGGAATCAGCCCCAGCATTTT	CASHGQGNQPQHF
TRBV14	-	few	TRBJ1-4	TGTGCCAGCAGCCAAGAAAGGGGTAGTGAAAAACTGTTTTTT	CASSQERGSEKLFF
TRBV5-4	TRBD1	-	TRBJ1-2	TGTGCCAGCAGCCCGCCAGCCAGGGGGGACTATGGCTACACCTTC	CASSPPARGDYGYTF
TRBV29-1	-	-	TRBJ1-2	TGCAGCGTCAATATGGGGACTAAAAGGGATGGCTACACCTTC	CSVNMGTKRDGYTF
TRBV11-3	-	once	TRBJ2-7	TGTGCCAGCAGCCTTACAGGACCCTACGAGCAGTACTTC	CASSLTGPYEQYF
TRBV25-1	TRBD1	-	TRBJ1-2	TGTGCCAGCAGTCCACAGGGGTACTATGGCTACACCTTC	CASSPQGYYGYTF
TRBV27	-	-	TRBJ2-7	TGTGCCAGCAGCTTGCCCGGGGAATCCTACGAGCAGTACTTC	CASSLPGESYEQYF
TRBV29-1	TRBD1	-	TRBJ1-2	TGCAGCGTGCGACAGGGGGCTGAATGGTATGGCTACACCTTC	CSVRQGAEWYGYTF
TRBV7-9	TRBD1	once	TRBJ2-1	TGTGCCAGCAGCTTTCTGGACAGGGTGAATGAGCAGTTCTTC	CASSFLDRVNEQFF
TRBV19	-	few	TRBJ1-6	TGTGCCAGTAGTAAACAGGTCCTCTCTTCACCCCTCCACTTT	CASSKQVLSSPLHF
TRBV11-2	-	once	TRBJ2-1	TGTGCCAGCAGCGTCGAGAGGGCTGAGCAGTTCTTC	CASSVERAEQFF
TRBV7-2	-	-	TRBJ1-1	TGTGCCAGCAGCTTAGCGATTCAGGGAGGGAAAGCTTTCTTT	CASSLAIQGGKAFF
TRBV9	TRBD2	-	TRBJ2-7	TGTGCCAGCAGCGCGGGGGGGGGCCGATACGAGCAGTACTTC	CASSAGGGRYEQYF
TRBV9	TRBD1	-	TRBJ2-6	TGTGCCAGCAGCCCTTGGACAGGGACTGGGGCCAACGTCCTGACTTTC	CASSPWTGTGANVLTF
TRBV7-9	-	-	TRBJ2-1	TGTGCCAGCAGCTTAAACCCAGGGTCGACTAGCTACAATGAGCAGTTCTTC	CASSLNPGSTSYNEQFF
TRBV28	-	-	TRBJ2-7	TGTGCCAGCTTCTCCCAGGGGACCTACGAGCAGTACTTC	CASFSQGTYEQYF
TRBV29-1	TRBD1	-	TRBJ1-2	TGCAGCGTTGATCGGACAGGGGTCCTCCCTAACTATGGCTACACCTTC	CSVDRTGVLPNYGYTF